These T cell receptor beta chains were read from a single sample in a study of cytomegalovirus exposure and HLA in healthy donors. Libraries were prepared by immunoSEQ multiplex PCR; TCRdb keeps only in-frame clonotypes and omits some of them. The sample has about 160,000 clones, 60% to 80% seen once. Sequences were obtained from PBMCs. The source of these receptors is a woman in her fifties or sixties in good health and CMV-seropositive. Each CDR3 is given with its conserved first and last residue. A D gene is named only where the DNA matches it firmly. Clone size is stated in some rows and not others, as once, few, many or a class when expanded.

d_call j_call clone_size v_call cdr3_nt cdr3_aa
NA TRBJ2-6 once TRBV6-4 TGTGCCAGCAGTCCTCGAGGGGACATTTTATCTTCTGGGGCCAACGTCCTGACTTTC CASSPRGDILSSGANVLTF
TRBD2 TRBJ2-3 once TRBV5-1 TGCGCCAGCAGCTCACAAGCGGGATCCCCAGATACGCAGTATTTT CASSSQAGSPDTQYF
NA TRBJ2-7 NA TRBV10-2 TGCGCCAGCAGTCTCGGACTGGAGCAGTACTTC CASSLGLEQYF
NA TRBJ1-1 NA TRBV2 TGTGCCAGCGGGCGGGTTATCGCTGAAGCTTTCTTT CASGRVIAEAFF
NA TRBJ1-5 NA TRBV7-2 TGTGCCAGCAGCTTACCAGGTCGCAATCAGCCCCAGCATTTT CASSLPGRNQPQHF
NA TRBJ1-5 NA TRBV9 TGTGCCAGCAGCGTAGGTCCGGGTCAGCCCCAGCATTTT CASSVGPGQPQHF
TRBD1 TRBJ1-3 NA TRBV5-6 TGTGCCAGCGGCCGGGACAGCTCTGGAAACACCATATATTTT CASGRDSSGNTIYF
TRBD1 TRBJ2-1 NA TRBV6-6 TGTGCCAGCAGTTACGACAGGGGGCTATCCTACAATGAGCAGTTCTTC CASSYDRGLSYNEQFF
NA TRBJ1-3 few TRBV2 TGTGCCAGCAGGGATACAGGGACTGGAAACACCATATATTTT CASRDTGTGNTIYF
TRBD2 TRBJ2-7 NA TRBV5-6 TGTGCCAGCAGCAACATAGCGGGAGGGCCCCACGAGCAGTACTTC CASSNIAGGPHEQYF
TRBD2 TRBJ2-2 NA TRBV10-2 TGCGCCAGCAGGGGGACTAGCGGGATATCCGGGGAGCTGTTTTTT CASRGTSGISGELFF
NA TRBJ1-1 many TRBV4-1 TGCGCCAGCAGCCAACCCCTGGGGGGAAATGGTGAAGCTTTCTTT CASSQPLGGNGEAFF
TRBD1 TRBJ1-2 NA TRBV4-1 TGCGCCAGCAGCTCAACAGGGGGCGATGGCTACACCTTC CASSSTGGDGYTF
TRBD1 TRBJ2-3 few TRBV18 TGTGCCAGCTCACGGGACAGGGACCAGTTTGGCCACAGTACGTACACAGATACGCAGTATTTT CASSRDRDQFGHSTYTDTQYF
NA TRBJ1-1 NA TRBV19 TGTGCCAGTAAAGACAGTTTGGGGAACACTGAAGCTTTCTTT CASKDSLGNTEAFF
TRBD1 TRBJ1-2 NA TRBV5-6 TGTGCCAGCAGCTGGACAGGGGTCCCTAACTATGGCTACACCTTC CASSWTGVPNYGYTF
TRBD1 TRBJ2-1 NA TRBV9 TGTGCCAGCAGCGTAGATCCGGACAGGGCTTACAATGAGCAGTTCTTC CASSVDPDRAYNEQFF
TRBD1 TRBJ2-7 NA TRBV27 TGTGCCAGCAGTTTTCAGGGGGTGGGCGAGCAGTACTTC CASSFQGVGEQYF
NA TRBJ1-2 NA TRBV6-5 TGTGCCAGCAGTTACTCGAGAGGGTTTGGCTACACCTTC CASSYSRGFGYTF
TRBD2 TRBJ2-3 few TRBV5-1 TGCGCCAGCAGCTTGGCCGCGGGGGGGTTCACAGATACGCAGTATTTT CASSLAAGGFTDTQYF
NA TRBJ2-7 NA TRBV5-1 TGCGCCAGCAGCTTAGGTCCCAGGGCGTCCTACGAGCAGTACTTC CASSLGPRASYEQYF
NA TRBJ1-6 NA TRBV4-3 TGCGCCAGCAGCCAAGATCCGGTAACGTATTCACCCCTCCACTTT CASSQDPVTYSPLHF
NA TRBJ1-1 NA TRBV10-1 TGCGCCAGCAGTGAAACAGGGTGGCCTGAAGCTTTCTTT CASSETGWPEAFF
TRBD2 TRBJ2-7 few TRBV10-3 TGTGCCATCAGAGGACTAGCGGGAGCGTACGAGCAGTACTTC CAIRGLAGAYEQYF
TRBD2 TRBJ2-7 NA TRBV4-2 TGTGCCAGCAGCCAGCCCGGGACTAGCGATTACGAGCAGTACTTC CASSQPGTSDYEQYF
TRBD1 TRBJ1-4 NA TRBV18 TGTGCCAGCTCACCGACCGACAGGGCCGGAGAAAAACTGTTTTTT CASSPTDRAGEKLFF
TRBD1 TRBJ2-7 NA TRBV28 TGTGCCAGCAGAAGGGACAGCCTGAGCTCCTACGAGCAGTACTTC CASRRDSLSSYEQYF
TRBD1 TRBJ1-1 once TRBV2 TGTGCCAGCAGAGACAGGGGACCCACTGAAGCTTTCTTT CASRDRGPTEAFF
TRBD1 TRBJ1-2 NA TRBV2 TGTGCCAGCAGTGAAGCGGGGACAGGAGGTGGCTACACCTTC CASSEAGTGGGYTF
NA TRBJ2-1 NA TRBV30 TGTGCCTGGCTCCTGGGAGGTAGCTCCTACAATGAGCAGTTCTTC CAWLLGGSSYNEQFF
TRBD1 TRBJ2-2 NA TRBV27 TGTGCCAGCAGGCGGACAGGACCCTCAACCGGGGAGCTGTTTTTT CASRRTGPSTGELFF
TRBD2 TRBJ2-1 NA TRBV11-3 TGTGCCAGCAGCTGGGGGGGTCGGGGGTTTACCAATGAGCAGTTCTTC CASSWGGRGFTNEQFF
NA TRBJ1-2 NA TRBV15 TGTGCCACCAGCAGAGGCAGGGAAATGGGCGGCTACACCTTC CATSRGREMGGYTF
TRBD2 TRBJ2-3 NA TRBV6-5 TGTGCCAGCAGCCACAGCGGGAGGGCCGGAGATACGCAGTATTTT CASSHSGRAGDTQYF
NA TRBJ1-1 NA TRBV14 TGTGCCAGCAGCCAAGAGTTGTTGTACAGGGATCTTACTGAAGCTTTCTTT CASSQELLYRDLTEAFF
NA TRBJ2-5 NA TRBV9 TGTGCCAGCAGCGTAGACTCCGAAGCGCGGGAGACCCAGTACTTC CASSVDSEARETQYF
TRBD2 TRBJ2-7 once TRBV27 TGTGCCAGCACCCCATCTCGGGGGGGATCCTACGAGCAGTACTTC CASTPSRGGSYEQYF
TRBD1 TRBJ2-1 NA TRBV7-2 TGTGCCAGCAGCTTAGGTGTGAGGACAGGGGTTTACAATGAGCAGTTCTTC CASSLGVRTGVYNEQFF
TRBD2 TRBJ2-7 once TRBV4-1 TGCGCCAGCAGCCGCGGATTAGCGGGAGGCTCCTACGAGCAGTACTTC CASSRGLAGGSYEQYF
NA TRBJ2-1 NA TRBV12-5 TGTGCTAGTGGTTTGGGGACTCTAGCGTCCCACTACAATGAGCAGTTCTTC CASGLGTLASHYNEQFF
NA TRBJ2-3 NA TRBV28 TGTGCCAGCAGTTTTGCAGGGAGCACAGATACGCAGTATTTT CASSFAGSTDTQYF
NA TRBJ1-2 NA TRBV2 TGTGCCAGCAGTGATCTGCCGGGTGGCTACACCTTC CASSDLPGGYTF
TRBD1 TRBJ1-2 NA TRBV20-1 TGCAGTGCTACTACAGGGGATGGCTACACCTTC CSATTGDGYTF
NA TRBJ2-6 NA TRBV10-3 TGTGCCATCAGTGACATGGGACTTCTAGGGGCCAACGTCCTGACTTTC CAISDMGLLGANVLTF
TRBD2 TRBJ2-2 NA TRBV14 TGTGCCAGCAGCCTCGCGGGGGGGCCCGGCGGGGAGCTGTTTTTT CASSLAGGPGGELFF
NA TRBJ1-2 NA TRBV28 TGTGCCAGCTGGGGGACTAGGGGAAACTATGGCTACACCTTC CASWGTRGNYGYTF
TRBD2 TRBJ2-3 NA TRBV6-6 TGTGCCAGCAGTCCACTAGCGGGGGGGCAAGATACGCAGTATTTT CASSPLAGGQDTQYF
TRBD1 TRBJ1-5 NA TRBV5-1 TGCGCCAGCAGCTTGGAGGGACAGGGCGATCAGCCCCAGCATTTT CASSLEGQGDQPQHF